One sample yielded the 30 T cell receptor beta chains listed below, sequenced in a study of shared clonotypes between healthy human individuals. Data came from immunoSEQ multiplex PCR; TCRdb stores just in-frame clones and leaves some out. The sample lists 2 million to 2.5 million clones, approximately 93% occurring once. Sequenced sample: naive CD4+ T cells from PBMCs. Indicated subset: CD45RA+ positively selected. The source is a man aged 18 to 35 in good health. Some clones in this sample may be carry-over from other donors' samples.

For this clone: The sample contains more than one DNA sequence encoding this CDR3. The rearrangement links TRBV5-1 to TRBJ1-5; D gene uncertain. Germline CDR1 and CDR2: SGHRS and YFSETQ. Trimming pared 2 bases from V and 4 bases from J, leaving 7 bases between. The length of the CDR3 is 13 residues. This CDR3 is CASSFGPNQPQHF. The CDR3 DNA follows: TGCGCCAGCAGCTTCGGGCCAAATCAGCCCCAGCATTTT.

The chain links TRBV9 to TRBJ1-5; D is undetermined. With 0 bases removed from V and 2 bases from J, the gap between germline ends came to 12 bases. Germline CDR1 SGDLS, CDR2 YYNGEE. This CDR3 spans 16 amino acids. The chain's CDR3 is CASSVGEGGGNQPQHF. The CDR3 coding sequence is TGTGCCAGCAGCGTAGGGGAAGGAGGCGGCAATCAGCCCCAGCATTTT.

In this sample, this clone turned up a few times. CDR3 nucleotides: TGTGCCAGCTCACCTCTCTGGACAGGTATCGATGGCTACACCTTC. Amino acid sequence: CASSPLWTGIDGYTF. V gene TRBV18 combines with J gene TRBJ1-2; TRBD1 matches 7 bases. There are 15 residues in the CDR3. The germline gives CDR1 KGHSH, CDR2 LQKENI. V was pared by 3 bases and J by 6 bases, with 10 bases of the junction left unmatched.

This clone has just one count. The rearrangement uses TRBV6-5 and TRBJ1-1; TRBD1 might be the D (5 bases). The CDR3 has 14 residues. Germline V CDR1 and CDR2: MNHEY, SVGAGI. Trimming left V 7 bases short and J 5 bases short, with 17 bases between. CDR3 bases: TGTGCCAGCATCTCGACCGCAGGGAAGACTGAAGCTTTCTTT. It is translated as CASISTAGKTEAFF.

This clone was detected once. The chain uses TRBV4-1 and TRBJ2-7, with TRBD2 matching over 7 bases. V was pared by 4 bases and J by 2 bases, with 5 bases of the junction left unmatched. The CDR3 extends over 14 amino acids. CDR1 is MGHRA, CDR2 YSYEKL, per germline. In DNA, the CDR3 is TGCGCCAGCAGCCCGGGCGGGACTACCTACGAGCAGTACTTC. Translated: CASSPGGTTYEQYF.

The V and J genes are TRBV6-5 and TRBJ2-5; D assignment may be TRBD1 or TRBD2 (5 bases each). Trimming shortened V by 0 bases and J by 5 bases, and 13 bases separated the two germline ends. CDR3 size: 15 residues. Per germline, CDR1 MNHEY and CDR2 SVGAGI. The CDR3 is CASSYSRQGGETQYF. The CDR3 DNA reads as TGTGCCAGCAGTTACTCACGGCAGGGCGGGGAGACCCAGTACTTC.

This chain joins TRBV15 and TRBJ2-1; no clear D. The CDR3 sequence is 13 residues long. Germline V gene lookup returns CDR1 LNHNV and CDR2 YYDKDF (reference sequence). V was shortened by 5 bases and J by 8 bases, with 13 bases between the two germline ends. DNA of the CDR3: TGTGCCACCAGCCCCCACCCAAGGGATGAGCAGTTCTTC. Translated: CATSPHPRDEQFF.

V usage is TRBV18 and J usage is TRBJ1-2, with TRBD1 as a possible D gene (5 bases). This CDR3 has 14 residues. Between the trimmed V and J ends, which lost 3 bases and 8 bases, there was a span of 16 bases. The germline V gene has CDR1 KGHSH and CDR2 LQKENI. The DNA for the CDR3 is TGTGCCAGCTCACCTTCAGGACAAGTCCACGGCTACACCTTC. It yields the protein CASSPSGQVHGYTF.

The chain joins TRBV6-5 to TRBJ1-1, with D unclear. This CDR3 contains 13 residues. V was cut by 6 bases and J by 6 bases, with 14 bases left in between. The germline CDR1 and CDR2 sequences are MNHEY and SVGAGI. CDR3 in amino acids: CASSPSLVAEAFF. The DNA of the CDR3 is TGTGCCAGCAGCCCCTCTCTCGTCGCTGAAGCTTTCTTT.

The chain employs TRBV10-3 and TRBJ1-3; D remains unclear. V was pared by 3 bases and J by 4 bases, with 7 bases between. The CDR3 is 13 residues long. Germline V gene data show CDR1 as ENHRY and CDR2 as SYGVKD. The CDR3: CAISDQTGNTIYF. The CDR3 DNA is TGTGCCATCAGTGATCAGACGGGAAACACCATATATTTT.

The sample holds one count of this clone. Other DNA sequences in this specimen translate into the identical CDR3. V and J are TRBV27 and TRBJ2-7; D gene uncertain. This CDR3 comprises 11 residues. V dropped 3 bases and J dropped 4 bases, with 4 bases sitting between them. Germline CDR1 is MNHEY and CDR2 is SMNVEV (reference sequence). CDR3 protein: CASSFGYEQYF. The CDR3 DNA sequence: TGTGCCAGCAGTTTTGGATACGAGCAGTACTTC.

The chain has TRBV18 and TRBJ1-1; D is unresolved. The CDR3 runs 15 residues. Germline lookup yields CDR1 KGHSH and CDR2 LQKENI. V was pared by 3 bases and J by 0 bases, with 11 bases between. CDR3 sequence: CASSPTNRLNTEAFF. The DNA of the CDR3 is TGTGCCAGCTCACCCACAAATAGATTGAACACTGAAGCTTTCTTT.

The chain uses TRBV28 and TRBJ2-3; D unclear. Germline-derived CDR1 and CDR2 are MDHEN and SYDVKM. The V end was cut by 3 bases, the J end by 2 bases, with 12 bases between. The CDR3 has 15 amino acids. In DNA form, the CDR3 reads TGTGCCAGCAGTTTGCCTAGTATCGCCACAGATACGCAGTATTTT. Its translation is CASSLPSIATDTQYF.

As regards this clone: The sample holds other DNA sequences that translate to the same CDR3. CDR3 sequence: CASSPGQGYGYTF. Here the CDR3 DNA reads TGTGCCAGCAGCCCAGGACAGGGCTACGGCTACACCTTC. The V call is TRBV7-9, the J call TRBJ1-2, with TRBD1 matching 8 bases. With 5 bases clipped from V and 8 bases from J, the junction kept 7 bases outside the gene matches. Germline V lookup: CDR1 SEHNR, CDR2 FQNEAQ (reference sequence). This CDR3 is 13 amino acids long.

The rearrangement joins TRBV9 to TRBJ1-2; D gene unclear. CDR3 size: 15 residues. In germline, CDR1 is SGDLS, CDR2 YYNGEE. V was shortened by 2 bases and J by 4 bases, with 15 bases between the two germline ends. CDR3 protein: CASSVNPKIGYGYTF. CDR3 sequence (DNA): TGTGCCAGCAGCGTCAACCCAAAGATCGGCTATGGCTACACCTTC.

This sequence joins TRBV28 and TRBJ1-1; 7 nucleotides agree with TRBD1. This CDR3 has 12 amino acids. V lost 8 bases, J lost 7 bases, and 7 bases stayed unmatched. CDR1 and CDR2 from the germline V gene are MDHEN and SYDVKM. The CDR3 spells CASGMGQLEAFF. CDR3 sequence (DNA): TGTGCCAGCGGTATGGGACAGCTTGAAGCTTTCTTT.

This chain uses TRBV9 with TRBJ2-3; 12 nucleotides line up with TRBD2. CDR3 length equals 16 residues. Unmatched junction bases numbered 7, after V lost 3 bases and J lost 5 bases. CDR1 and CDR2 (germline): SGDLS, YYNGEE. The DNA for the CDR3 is TGTGCCAGCAGCGACCTAGCGGGAGGGCCACGAGATACGCAGTATTTT. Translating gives CASSDLAGGPRDTQYF.

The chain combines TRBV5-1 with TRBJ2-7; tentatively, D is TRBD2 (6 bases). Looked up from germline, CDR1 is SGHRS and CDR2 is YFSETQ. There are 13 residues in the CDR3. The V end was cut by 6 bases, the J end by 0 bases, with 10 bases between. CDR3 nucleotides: TGCGCCAGCACCTTCGGGAGCTCCTACGAGCAGTACTTC. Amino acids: CASTFGSSYEQYF.

In DNA, the CDR3 is TGCAGCGCCATTCGGGGGGACGAGCAGTACTTC. Translation gives CSAIRGDEQYF. The chain joins TRBV29-1 to TRBJ2-7; TRBD2 agrees at 7 bases. Germline V gene sequence: CDR1 SQVTM, CDR2 ANQGSEA. V lost 7 bases to trimming and J lost 5 bases; unmatched junction nucleotides: 5. CDR3 length equals 11 residues.

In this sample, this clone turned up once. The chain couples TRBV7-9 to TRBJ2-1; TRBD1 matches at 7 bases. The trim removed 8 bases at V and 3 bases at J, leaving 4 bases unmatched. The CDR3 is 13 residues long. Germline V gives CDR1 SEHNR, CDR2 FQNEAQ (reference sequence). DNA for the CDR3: TGTGCCAGCCGGGACAGTGGCTACAATGAGCAGTTCTTC. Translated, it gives CASRDSGYNEQFF.

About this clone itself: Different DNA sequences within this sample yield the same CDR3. CDR3 residues: CASSLGDRNTEAFF. CDR3 DNA sequence: TGTGCCAGCAGCTTAGGGGACAGGAACACTGAAGCTTTCTTT. The rearrangement uses TRBV7-9 and TRBJ1-1, with 7 bases matching TRBD1. Germline V CDR1 and CDR2: SEHNR, FQNEAQ (reference sequence). V lost 1 base to trimming and J lost 1 base; unmatched junction nucleotides: 0. The length of the CDR3 is 14 residues.

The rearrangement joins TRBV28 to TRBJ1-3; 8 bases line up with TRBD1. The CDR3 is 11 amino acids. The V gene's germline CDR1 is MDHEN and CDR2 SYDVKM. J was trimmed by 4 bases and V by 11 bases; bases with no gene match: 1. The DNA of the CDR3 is TGTGCCGGACAGGGAGGAAACACCATATATTTT. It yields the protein CAGQGGNTIYF.

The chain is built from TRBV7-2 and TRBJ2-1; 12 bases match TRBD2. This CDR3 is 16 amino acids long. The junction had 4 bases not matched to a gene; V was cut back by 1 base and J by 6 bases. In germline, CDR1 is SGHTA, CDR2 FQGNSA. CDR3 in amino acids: CASSLGTSGVRNEQFF. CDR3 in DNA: TGTGCCAGCAGCTTAGGGACTAGCGGGGTACGCAATGAGCAGTTCTTC.

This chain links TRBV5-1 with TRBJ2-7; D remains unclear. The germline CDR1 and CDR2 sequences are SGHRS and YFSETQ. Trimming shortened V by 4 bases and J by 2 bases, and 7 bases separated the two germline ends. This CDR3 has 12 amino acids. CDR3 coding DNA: TGCGCCAGCAGCGCCGTGACCTACGAGCAGTACTTC. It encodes CASSAVTYEQYF. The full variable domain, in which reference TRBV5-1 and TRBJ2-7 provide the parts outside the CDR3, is KAGVTQTPRYLIKTRGQQVTLSCSPISGHRSVSWYQQTPGQGLQFLFEYFSETQRNKGNFPGRFSGRQFSNSRSEMNVSTLELGDSALYLCASSAVTYEQYFGPGTRLTVT.

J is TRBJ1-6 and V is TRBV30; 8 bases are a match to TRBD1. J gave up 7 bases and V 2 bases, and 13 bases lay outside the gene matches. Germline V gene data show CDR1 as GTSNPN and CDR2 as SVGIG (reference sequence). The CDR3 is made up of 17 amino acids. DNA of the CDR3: TGTGCCTGGAGTCACCTAACCAGGGGGCCGAGGAATTCACCCCTCCACTTT. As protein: CAWSHLTRGPRNSPLHF. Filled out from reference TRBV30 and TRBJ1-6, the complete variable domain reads SQTIHQWPATLVQPVGSPLSLECTVEGTSNPNLYWYRQAAGRGLQLLFYSVGIGQISSEVPQNLSASRPQDRQFILSSKKLLLSDSGFYLCAWSHLTRGPRNSPLHFGNGTRLTVT.

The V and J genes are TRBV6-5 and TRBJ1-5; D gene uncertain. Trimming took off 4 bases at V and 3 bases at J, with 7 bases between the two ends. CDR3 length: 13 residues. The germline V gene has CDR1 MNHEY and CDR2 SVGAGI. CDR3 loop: CASSSGINQPQHF. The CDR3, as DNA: TGTGCCAGCAGTTCAGGAATCAATCAGCCCCAGCATTTT.

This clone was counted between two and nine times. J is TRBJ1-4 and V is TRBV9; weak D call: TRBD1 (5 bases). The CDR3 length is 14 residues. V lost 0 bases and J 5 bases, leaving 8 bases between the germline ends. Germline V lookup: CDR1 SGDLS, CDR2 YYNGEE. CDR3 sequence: CASSVGQLNEKLFF. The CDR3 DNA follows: TGTGCCAGCAGCGTAGGACAGCTCAATGAAAAACTGTTTTTT.

The CDR3 spells CASSSRPGDYGYTF. DNA of the CDR3: TGTGCCAGCAGTTCTCGACCGGGTGATTATGGCTACACCTTC. The chain combines TRBV6-6 with TRBJ1-2; D is uncertain. This CDR3 region has 14 residues. The V and J ends lost 4 bases and 5 bases respectively, with 14 bases between them. CDR1 and CDR2 from the germline V gene are MNHNY and SVGAGI (reference sequence).

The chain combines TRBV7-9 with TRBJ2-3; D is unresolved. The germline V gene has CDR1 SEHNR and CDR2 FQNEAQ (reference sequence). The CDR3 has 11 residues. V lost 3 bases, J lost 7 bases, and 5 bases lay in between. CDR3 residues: CASSLSYTQYF. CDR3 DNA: TGTGCCAGCAGCTTGAGCTATACGCAGTATTTT.

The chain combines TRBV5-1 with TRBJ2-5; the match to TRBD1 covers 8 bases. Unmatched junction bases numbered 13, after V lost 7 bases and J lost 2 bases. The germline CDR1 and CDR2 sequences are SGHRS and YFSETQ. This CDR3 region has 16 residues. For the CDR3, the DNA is TGCGCCAGCTGCACCCTACCGGGACAGGAACAAGAGACCCAGTACTTC. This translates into CASCTLPGQEQETQYF. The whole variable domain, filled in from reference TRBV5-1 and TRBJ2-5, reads KAGVTQTPRYLIKTRGQQVTLSCSPISGHRSVSWYQQTPGQGLQFLFEYFSETQRNKGNFPGRFSGRQFSNSRSEMNVSTLELGDSALYLCASCTLPGQEQETQYFGPGTRLLVL.